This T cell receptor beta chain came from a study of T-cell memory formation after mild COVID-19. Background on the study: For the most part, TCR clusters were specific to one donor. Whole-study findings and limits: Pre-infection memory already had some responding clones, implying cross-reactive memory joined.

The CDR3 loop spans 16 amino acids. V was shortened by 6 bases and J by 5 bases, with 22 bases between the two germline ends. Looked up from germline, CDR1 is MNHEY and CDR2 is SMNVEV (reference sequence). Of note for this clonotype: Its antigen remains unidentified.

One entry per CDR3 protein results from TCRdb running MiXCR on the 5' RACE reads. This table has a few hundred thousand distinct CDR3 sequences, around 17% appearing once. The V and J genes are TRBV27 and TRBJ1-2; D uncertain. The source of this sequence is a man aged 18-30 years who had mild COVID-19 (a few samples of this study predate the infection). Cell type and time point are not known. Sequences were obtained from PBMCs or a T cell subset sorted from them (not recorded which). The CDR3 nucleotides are TGTGCCAGCAGGGACGGGGATAAGGCAGGAGGTTATGGCTACACCTTC. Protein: CASRDGDKAGGYGYTF.